This T cell receptor beta chain originates from a study of T-cell memory formation after mild COVID-19. The CDR3 spans 14 residues. Germline V gives CDR1 SGHKS, CDR2 YYEKEE (reference sequence). V dropped 6 bases and J dropped 4 bases, with 11 bases sitting between them. Only a few counts were recorded for this clonotype. UMIs and sample barcodes were carried by the TCR alpha and TCR beta cDNA libraries that 5'RACE produced using constant-segment primers. Each CDR3 protein is one row after TCRdb ran MiXCR on the 5' RACE reads. The sample records more than 350,000 distinct CDR3 sequences, under 25% being singletons.

The sample taken for sequencing was PBMCs or a T cell subset sorted from them (not recorded which). The chain is built from TRBV5-5 and TRBJ2-6; D is perhaps TRBD1 (5 bases). The TCR was taken from an adult woman who had mild COVID-19 (a few samples of this study predate the infection). Cell type and time point are not known. CDR3 residues: CASKSGIGANVLTF. CDR3 nucleotides: TGTGCCAGCAAGTCAGGGATCGGGGCCAACGTCCTGACTTTC.